This TCR beta chain was identified during a study of cytomegalovirus exposure and HLA in healthy donors. Study-level information: A preliminary data release comprised 80 million to 95 million unique TCRs obtained from HLA-typed donors.

The germline V gene has CDR1 SEHNR and CDR2 FQNEAQ (reference sequence). J was trimmed by 2 bases and V by 5 bases; bases with no gene match: 7. CDR3 size: 17 residues. 13 Jbeta primers and 60 Vbeta primers were used for the PCR. This table comes from immunoSEQ multiplex PCR, and its TCRdb copy is limited to in-frame clones, with some not included. The repertoire holds about 180,000 clones, with about 80% as singletons. Whole-study findings and limits: A later analysis reportedly identified an Asian-associated ancestry cluster as carrying fewer N-insertions than the approximately 620-donor mean. Investigators reported around 150 TCR beta chains as tied to cytomegalovirus.

As to this clone: Its antigen is still unknown.

This clonotype originated in a woman aged 30 to 39 in good health and CMV-seronegative. V gene TRBV7-9 combines with J gene TRBJ2-7; 15 bases are a match to TRBD2. Sequenced material: PBMCs. CDR3 residues: CASSPGTSGGNPYEQYF. The CDR3 nucleotides are TGTGCCAGCAGCCCTGGGACTAGCGGGGGGAATCCCTACGAGCAGTACTTC.